What follows are 27 T cell receptor beta chains derived from one specimen sequenced in a study of T cell responses to AZD1222 COVID-19 vaccine. TCRdb's table, derived via immunoSEQ multiplex PCR, lists solely in-frame clones and lacks some. This sample yields 100,000 to 110,000 clones, of which around nine tenths are seen a single time; around 1.7% belongs to the top ten. The source was peripheral blood, collected on day 0 of AZD1222 vaccination. These receptors came from an adult in good health.

This chain links TRBV18 with TRBJ1-2, with TRBD1 matching 12 bases. Trimming cost V 2 bases and J 6 bases; bases outside gene matches: 7. CDR1 is KGHSH, CDR2 LQKENI, per germline. The length of the CDR3 is 16 residues. The CDR3 sequence: CASSPTGTGGRNGYTF. The CDR3, as DNA: TGTGCCAGCTCACCAACGGGGACAGGGGGCCGGAATGGCTACACCTTC. The full variable domain, with the rest looked up from reference TRBV18 and TRBJ1-2, is NAGVMQNPRHLVRRRGQEARLRCSPMKGHSHVYWYRQLPEEGLKFMVYLQKENIIDESGMPKERFSAEFPKEGPSILRIQQVVRGDSAAYFCASSPTGTGGRNGYTFGSGTRLTVV.

The V gene is TRBV24-1, the J gene TRBJ2-1; D is ambiguous. CDR1 KGHDR and CDR2 SFDVKD come from the germline V gene. The CDR3 spans 12 residues. The V end lost 2 bases, the J end lost 7 bases, and 5 bases lay between the germline ends. Written as DNA, the CDR3 is TGTGCCACCAGTGATTCCGCTAATGAGCAGTTCTTC. This translates into CATSDSANEQFF.

The rearrangement links TRBV2 to TRBJ2-7; D is perhaps TRBD1 (6 bases). The CDR3 has 15 residues. V lost 4 bases, J lost 6 bases, and 19 bases lay in between. The germline CDR1 and CDR2 sequences are SNHLY and FYNNEI. The CDR3 DNA sequence: TGTGCCAGCAGTGGCGGACAGACCAATCCTCCCGAGCAGTACTTC. This gives the protein CASSGGQTNPPEQYF.

This clone was picked up a small number of times. The CDR3 protein is CSVAPRPADEQYF. In DNA form, the CDR3 reads TGCAGCGTCGCACCCCGACCGGCTGACGAGCAGTACTTC. V is TRBV29-1 and J is TRBJ2-7; D gene ambiguous. The V and J ends lost 6 bases and 5 bases respectively, with 17 bases between them. Per the germline V gene, CDR1 is SQVTM and CDR2 is ANQGSEA. CDR3 length: 13 residues.

The V and J genes are TRBV5-1 and TRBJ2-2; 8 nucleotides agree with TRBD1. Germline V gene data show CDR1 as SGHRS and CDR2 as YFSETQ. This CDR3 spans 14 amino acids. Trimming cost V 4 bases and J 5 bases; bases outside gene matches: 4. CDR3 region: CASSLTGGTGELFF. The CDR3 coding sequence is TGCGCCAGCAGCCTTACAGGGGGAACCGGGGAGCTGTTTTTT.

The J gene is TRBJ2-3, the V gene TRBV12-2; no check of the table's D call, TRBD2, against the DNA was made. TRBV12-2 is assigned pseudogene status. The CDR3 has 11 residues. The CDR3: CASLPGDTQYF. CDR3 coding DNA: TGTGCAAGTCTCCCGGGAGATACGCAGTATTTT.

The rearrangement links TRBV15 to TRBJ1-3; D call uncertain. The CDR3 is 11 amino acids. Between the trimmed V and J ends, which lost 1 base and 9 bases, there was a span of 4 bases. Germline V gives CDR1 LNHNV, CDR2 YYDKDF (reference sequence). The DNA for the CDR3 is TGTGCCACCAGCAGAGGGGGCACCATATATTTT. Amino acid sequence: CATSRGGTIYF.

V is TRBV18 and J is TRBJ1-6; D uncertain. Germline V gene data show CDR1 as KGHSH and CDR2 as LQKENI. The V end was cut by 0 bases, the J end by 9 bases, with 9 bases between. The CDR3 has 14 residues. The CDR3 region is CASSPPGLASPLHF. The CDR3 DNA is TGTGCCAGCTCACCACCTGGCCTGGCTTCACCCCTCCACTTT. The full variable domain, with the rest looked up from reference TRBV18 and TRBJ1-6, is NAGVMQNPRHLVRRRGQEARLRCSPMKGHSHVYWYRQLPEEGLKFMVYLQKENIIDESGMPKERFSAEFPKEGPSILRIQQVVRGDSAAYFCASSPPGLASPLHFGNGTRLTVT.

The genes are TRBV5-1 and TRBJ1-4; TRBD1 is a possible D gene (5 bases). Germline V CDR1 and CDR2: SGHRS, YFSETQ. Trimming removed 2 bases at V and 3 bases at J, with 11 bases between. This CDR3 contains 15 residues. In nucleotides, the CDR3 is TGCGCCAGCAGCTTCGCAGGGACTTCTAATGAAAAACTGTTTTTT. As protein: CASSFAGTSNEKLFF.

This clone occurred a few times. The junction differs from germline at one of its ends, possibly a read error. This rearrangement joins TRBV28 to TRBJ1-6; D may be TRBD1 (5 bases). This CDR3 has 19 amino acids. Germline CDR1 and CDR2: MDHEN and SYDVKM. Here the CDR3 reads CASRSRTLSLRPYNSPLHF. CDR3 coding DNA: TGTGCCAGCAGGAGTCGGACACTTTCTCTAAGGCCCTATAATTCGCCCCTCCACTTT.

J is TRBJ1-3 and V is TRBV9; no clear D. This CDR3 has 16 amino acids. Trimming pared 4 bases from V and 0 bases from J, leaving 14 bases between. CDR1 SGDLS and CDR2 YYNGEE come from the germline V gene. The CDR3, as DNA: TGTGCCAGCAGCTCAAGAGGGTCTTTCTCTGGAAACACCATATATTTT. Translation gives CASSSRGSFSGNTIYF.

The V call is TRBV15, the J call TRBJ1-3; 7 bases are shared with TRBD1. Germline V lookup: CDR1 LNHNV, CDR2 YYDKDF (reference sequence). V trimming: 0 bases; J trimming: 2 bases; junction bases outside the gene matches: 7. This CDR3 has 17 residues. The CDR3 coding sequence is TGTGCCACCAGCAGAGAGAGAACAGGGGATACTGGAAACACCATATATTTT. Translation gives CATSRERTGDTGNTIYF. The full variable domain, completed using reference TRBV15 and TRBJ1-3, is DAMVIQNPRYQVTQFGKPVTLSCSQTLNHNVMYWYQQKSSQAPKLLFHYYDKDFNNEADTPDNFQSRRPNTSFCFLDIRSPGLGDTAMYLCATSRERTGDTGNTIYFGEGSWLTVV.

V is TRBV11-2 and J is TRBJ1-4, with D uncertain. CDR1 SGHAT and CDR2 FQNNGV come from the germline V gene. The CDR3 has 15 amino acids. Trimming shortened V by 1 base and J by 8 bases, and 14 bases separated the two germline ends. As DNA, the CDR3 is TGTGCCAGCAGCTTAGCTGGGTTGAAGGGAGAAAAACTGTTTTTT. Amino acids: CASSLAGLKGEKLFF.

The chain is built from TRBV9 and TRBJ2-2; no firm D call. The V end was cut by 6 bases, the J end by 2 bases, with 11 bases between. The V gene's germline CDR1 is SGDLS and CDR2 YYNGEE. The CDR3 length is 14 residues. CDR3 nucleotide sequence: TGTGCCAGCACCGCAGCTCAAAACACCGGGGAGCTGTTTTTT. Translation: CASTAAQNTGELFF.

The rearrangement links TRBV6-6 to TRBJ2-7; maybe TRBD2 (5 bases). Trimming took off 1 base at V and 7 bases at J, with 11 bases between the two ends. CDR3 size: 13 residues. Germline lookup yields CDR1 MNHNY and CDR2 SVGAGI (reference sequence). The chain's CDR3 is CASSYLETGEQYF. CDR3 nucleotide sequence: TGTGCCAGCAGTTACTTGGAGACGGGGGAGCAGTACTTC.

The CDR3 DNA is TGTGCCAGCAGCTTAGAAGGCCAGCTCTCTGGAAACACCATATATTTT. The encoded protein is CASSLEGQLSGNTIYF. The V gene is TRBV7-8, the J gene TRBJ1-3, with unresolved D. The germline CDR1 and CDR2 sequences are SGHVS and FQNEAQ. The V end lost 1 base, the J end lost 0 bases, and 10 bases lay between the germline ends. CDR3 length equals 16 residues.

The rearrangement joins TRBV19 to TRBJ1-5; 12 bases line up with TRBD1. The length of the CDR3 is 17 residues. Germline V gene sequence: CDR1 LNHDA, CDR2 SQIVND (reference sequence). V was clipped by 5 bases and J by 3 bases; unmatched bases: 8. This chain's CDR3 is CASSAGTGGRINQPQHF. DNA of the CDR3: TGTGCCAGTAGTGCAGGGACAGGGGGCCGTATCAATCAGCCCCAGCATTTT.

The chain carries TRBV24-1 and TRBJ2-1; D is unclear. This CDR3 has 14 amino acids. The germline CDR1 and CDR2 sequences are KGHDR and SFDVKD. V gave up 4 bases and J gave up 0 bases, with 6 bases separating them. CDR3 DNA: TGTGCCACCAGTGACGTCTTCTCCTACAATGAGCAGTTCTTC. Translating gives CATSDVFSYNEQFF.

This clone came up once. The V call is TRBV6-6, the J call TRBJ2-4; D is perhaps TRBD2 (5 bases). Trimming stripped 0 bases from V and 6 bases from J, with 12 bases between. Germline V lookup: CDR1 MNHNY, CDR2 SVGAGI (reference sequence). The CDR3 is made up of 15 amino acids. The CDR3 DNA is TGTGCCAGCAGTTACTCGACCGATAGCGTAAACATTCAGTACTTC. Encoded protein: CASSYSTDSVNIQYF.

The V call is TRBV30, the J call TRBJ1-5; 10 bases agree with TRBD1. The CDR3 has 13 residues. CDR1 is GTSNPN, CDR2 SVGIG, per germline (reference sequence). The V segment lost 2 bases and the J segment 6 bases; nucleotides outside the gene matches: 1. The CDR3 nucleotides read TGTGCCTGGAGTAGACAGGGGGCTCAGCCCCAGCATTTT. As protein: CAWSRQGAQPQHF. The full variable domain, in which reference TRBV30 and TRBJ1-5 provide the parts outside the CDR3, is SQTIHQWPATLVQPVGSPLSLECTVEGTSNPNLYWYRQAAGRGLQLLFYSVGIGQISSEVPQNLSASRPQDRQFILSSKKLLLSDSGFYLCAWSRQGAQPQHFGDGTRLSIL.

This clone was recorded once. The chain couples TRBV5-8 to TRBJ2-2; perhaps TRBD1 as D (5 bases). V lost 0 bases and J 2 bases, leaving 11 bases between the germline ends. The germline CDR1 and CDR2 sequences are SGHTS and YDEGEE. This CDR3 region has 16 residues. The CDR3 sequence is CASSLEQARNTGELFF. In DNA form, the CDR3 reads TGTGCCAGCAGCTTGGAACAGGCCCGAAACACCGGGGAGCTGTTTTTT. Full variable domain (remainder filled in from reference TRBV5-8 and TRBJ2-2): EAGVTQSPTHLIKTRGQQATLRCSPISGHTSVYWYQQALGLGLQFLLWYDEGEERNRGNFPPRFSGRQFPNYSSELNVNALELEDSALYLCASSLEQARNTGELFFGEGSRLTVL.

The genes are TRBV2 and TRBJ1-1; D remains unclear. Trimming pared 7 bases from V and 0 bases from J, leaving 12 bases between. The CDR3 loop spans 14 amino acids. Looked up from germline, CDR1 is SNHLY and CDR2 is FYNNEI. The CDR3 DNA reads as TGTGCCAGCAAGTCCCCGACCCTGAACACTGAAGCTTTCTTT. It encodes CASKSPTLNTEAFF.

The V and J genes are TRBV6-5 and TRBJ1-1; D not resolved. The CDR3 sequence is 13 residues long. V was clipped by 7 bases and J by 1 base, with 10 bases between them. Germline CDR1 and CDR2: MNHEY and SVGAGI. The CDR3 nucleotides are TGTGCCAGCAAGTCTGGATGGAACACTGAAGCTTTCTTT. Residues: CASKSGWNTEAFF.

The chain links TRBV15 to TRBJ1-5; no firm D call. The V end lost 2 bases, the J end lost 3 bases, and 8 bases lay between the germline ends. The CDR3 has 14 residues. Per germline, CDR1 LNHNV and CDR2 YYDKDF (reference sequence). The CDR3 protein is CATSRQGSNQPQHF. Written as DNA, the CDR3 is TGTGCCACCAGCAGACAAGGGTCCAATCAGCCCCAGCATTTT.

The chain joins TRBV5-4 to TRBJ2-1; 14 nucleotides align to TRBD2. The CDR3 length is 16 residues. After removal of 6 bases from V and 5 bases from J, the junction contained 7 bases not matched to a gene. Germline assignment: CDR1 SGHNT and CDR2 YYREEE (reference sequence). The CDR3 DNA reads as TGTGCCAGCAACCCCGGGACTAGCGGGGGAGACAATGAGCAGTTCTTC. Its protein is CASNPGTSGGDNEQFF.

The V call is TRBV5-1, the J call TRBJ2-1; the D is unclear. The CDR3 is 14 residues long. Germline V lookup: CDR1 SGHRS, CDR2 YFSETQ. V dropped 4 bases and J dropped 5 bases, with 13 bases sitting between them. CDR3 coding DNA: TGCGCCAGCAGCGCTCTAACGGTGAACAATGAGCAGTTCTTC. This translates into CASSALTVNNEQFF.

V and J are TRBV28 and TRBJ1-6, with a tentative D call TRBD1 (5 bases). In germline, CDR1 is MDHEN, CDR2 SYDVKM. The CDR3 spans 15 residues. V dropped 2 bases and J dropped 8 bases, with 13 bases sitting between them. CDR3 nucleotides: TGTGCCAGCAGTTTAGGAGGGGTACAGGATTCACCCCTCCACTTT. Translation: CASSLGGVQDSPLHF.